These T cell receptor beta chains were read from a single sample in a study of blood T cells in healthy people across ages. TCRdb processed the 5' RACE reads anew with MiXCR; each CDR3 protein has one entry. This repertoire shows around 800,000 distinct CDR3 sequences, around 24% found once; its top ten account for about 3%. The same sample was also used in a study of T cells of mothers and their children.

Source material: blood. Receptors originate from a boy aged 5-17 years in good health. Each CDR3 is given with its conserved first and last residue. D genes are given only for firm matches. Some rows mark clone size as missing; the rest say once, few, many or name a class of expanded clone.

DNA: TGTGCCAGCAGTGAAAACATATTGGGTTCCAAAAACATTCAGTACTTC; CDR3: CASSENILGSKNIQYF; D: NA; size: few; V: TRBV6-1; J: TRBJ2-4
DNA: TGTGCCAGCAGTTACAGGGCAGGGAATTTAGAAAAACTGTTTTTT; CDR3: CASSYRAGNLEKLFF; D: NA; size: NA; V: TRBV6-5; J: TRBJ1-4
DNA: TGTGCCACCTCAACAGGGGTCAAAGAGACCCAGTACTTC; CDR3: CATSTGVKETQYF; D: TRBD1; size: few; V: TRBV15; J: TRBJ2-5
DNA: TGCGCCAGCAGCTTGCTTGGGGGCTCATTGACCCTGTTTTACAGGGAGGAGGATCAGCCCCAGCATTTT; CDR3: CASSLLGGSLTLFYREEDQPQHF; D: NA; size: NA; V: TRBV5-1; J: TRBJ1-5
DNA: TGTGCCAGCAGTGCCCACCTAGCCGCCAATGAGCAGTTCTTC; CDR3: CASSAHLAANEQFF; D: NA; size: few; V: TRBV28; J: TRBJ2-1
DNA: TGCGCCAGCACCGCCTCTTTAGGGTCCCCAGATACGCAGTATTTT; CDR3: CASTASLGSPDTQYF; D: NA; size: few; V: TRBV10-2; J: TRBJ2-3
DNA: TGTGCCAGCAGCGAGGGACAGGCCCTAACACCCCTCCACTTT; CDR3: CASSEGQALTPLHF; D: TRBD1; size: few; V: TRBV9; J: TRBJ1-6
DNA: TGCAGCGTGAAGGACAGGGGGTATGCAAAACTGTTTTTT; CDR3: CSVKDRGYAKLFF; D: TRBD1; size: few; V: TRBV29-1; J: TRBJ1-4
DNA: TGCAGTGCTGGAGGGACAGTGGGCTCCTATAATTCACCCCTCCACTTT; CDR3: CSAGGTVGSYNSPLHF; D: TRBD1; size: NA; V: TRBV20-1; J: TRBJ1-6
DNA: TGTGCCTGGAAGGAAGGACAGACCACAGATACGCAGTATTTT; CDR3: CAWKEGQTTDTQYF; D: NA; size: few; V: TRBV30; J: TRBJ2-3
DNA: TGTGCCAGCGGACCCCCTAGGCCCTACGAGCAGTACTTC; CDR3: CASGPPRPYEQYF; D: NA; size: NA; V: TRBV12-3/TRBV12-4; J: TRBJ2-7
DNA: TGTGCCAGCAGCTTAGTGGGACAGGGGAACTACGAGCAGTACTTC; CDR3: CASSLVGQGNYEQYF; D: TRBD1; size: NA; V: TRBV11-3; J: TRBJ2-7
DNA: TGTGCCAGCAGCTTACTAAGACAGGGGGGCGGCTACACCTTC; CDR3: CASSLLRQGGGYTF; D: TRBD1; size: NA; V: TRBV7-9; J: TRBJ1-2
DNA: TGTGCCACCAGTGATTTGGGGCAGGACCGAGCTAACTATGGCTACACCTTC; CDR3: CATSDLGQDRANYGYTF; D: NA; size: NA; V: TRBV24-1; J: TRBJ1-2
DNA: TGTGCCAGCCGACTAGCGGGAGAGGCCGGGGAGCTGTTTTTT; CDR3: CASRLAGEAGELFF; D: TRBD2; size: NA; V: TRBV25-1; J: TRBJ2-2
DNA: TGTGCCAGCAGGGGGACTAGCTTTGAGACCCAGTACTTC; CDR3: CASRGTSFETQYF; D: TRBD2; size: many; V: TRBV12-3/TRBV12-4; J: TRBJ2-5
DNA: TGTGCCAGCAGCCAAATGATCCAAGAGACCCAGTACTTC; CDR3: CASSQMIQETQYF; D: NA; size: few; V: TRBV3-1; J: TRBJ2-5
DNA: TGCAGTGCTAGAGATCGGAGGGGTGGAGAGACCCAGTACTTC; CDR3: CSARDRRGGETQYF; D: NA; size: NA; V: TRBV20-1; J: TRBJ2-5
DNA: TGCGCCAGCAGCCAAGTCCCGACGTATGAGCAGTTCTTC; CDR3: CASSQVPTYEQFF; D: NA; size: few; V: TRBV4-1; J: TRBJ2-1
DNA: TGTGCCAGCAGTTTAGCGTCAGGGGGCAATTCGGGCTACACCTTC; CDR3: CASSLASGGNSGYTF; D: TRBD1; size: many; V: TRBV12-3/TRBV12-4; J: TRBJ1-2
DNA: TGTGCCAGCAGCCAAGATGTTGGTTTCGCGTACAATGAGCAGTTCTTC; CDR3: CASSQDVGFAYNEQFF; D: NA; size: few; V: TRBV3-1; J: TRBJ2-1
DNA: TGTGCCAGCAACCCTTGGACAGGGGAAAAACTGTTTTTT; CDR3: CASNPWTGEKLFF; D: TRBD1; size: NA; V: TRBV4-2; J: TRBJ1-4
DNA: TGTGCCAGCTCACGAGACAGGGGAGGGGACTATGGCTACACCTTC; CDR3: CASSRDRGGDYGYTF; D: TRBD1; size: NA; V: TRBV18; J: TRBJ1-2
DNA: TGTGCCAGCAGTTACTCGGCGTCATTTAAAAACATTCAGTACTTC; CDR3: CASSYSASFKNIQYF; D: NA; size: NA; V: TRBV6-5; J: TRBJ2-4
DNA: TGTGCCAGCAGCTATGCCTCGGGACCGTACTACGAGCAGTACTTC; CDR3: CASSYASGPYYEQYF; D: NA; size: NA; V: TRBV11-2; J: TRBJ2-7
DNA: TGCAGTCCGAAAGCGGGGGGCGACAATGAGCAGTTCTTC; CDR3: CSPKAGGDNEQFF; D: TRBD2; size: many; V: TRBV20-1; J: TRBJ2-1
DNA: TGCAGTGCGCCCGACTGGGCCAACCAAGAGACCCAGTACTTC; CDR3: CSAPDWANQETQYF; D: NA; size: NA; V: TRBV20-1; J: TRBJ2-5
DNA: TGTGCCAGCAGTTTAGGGGCGAACATTCAGTACTTC; CDR3: CASSLGANIQYF; D: NA; size: few; V: TRBV12-3/TRBV12-4; J: TRBJ2-4
DNA: TGTGCCAGCAGTTACCCCGGGGAAGGAAACACCATATATTTT; CDR3: CASSYPGEGNTIYF; D: NA; size: few; V: TRBV6-6; J: TRBJ1-3
DNA: TGCGCCAGCAGCTTGCGGGTGGATGACACCGGGGGGCTGTTTTTT; CDR3: CASSLRVDDTGGLFF; D: NA; size: NA; V: TRBV5-1; J: TRBJ2-2
DNA: TGTGCCAGCAGCCTTTTAGGGATACTCACTGAAAAACTGTTTTTT; CDR3: CASSLLGILTEKLFF; D: NA; size: NA; V: TRBV7-2; J: TRBJ1-4
DNA: TGTGCCAGCAGTTTAGTAGGGACTAGCGGGGGGGATGAGCAGTTCTTC; CDR3: CASSLVGTSGGDEQFF; D: TRBD2; size: NA; V: TRBV12-3/TRBV12-4; J: TRBJ2-1
DNA: TGTGCCTGGAGTGTACGGAGTAGGGGCCAGGGGGCGACTTACTTC; CDR3: CAWSVRSRGQGATYF; D: TRBD1; size: NA; V: TRBV30; J: TRBJ1-2
DNA: TGTGCCAGCAGCCCCGGACGGGGGAGAATAAACTACGAGCAGTACTTC; CDR3: CASSPGRGRINYEQYF; D: NA; size: NA; V: TRBV7-6; J: TRBJ2-7
DNA: TGTGCTAGTGGTTTTGGGGCAGGGGGTTACAATGAGCAGTTCTTC; CDR3: CASGFGAGGYNEQFF; D: TRBD1; size: few; V: TRBV12-5; J: TRBJ2-1
DNA: TGTGCCAGCAGTTCGGGAAACAGGGGAAAAGCTTTCTTT; CDR3: CASSSGNRGKAFF; D: TRBD1; size: NA; V: TRBV28; J: TRBJ1-1
DNA: TGTGCCAGCAGCGGCGAGGGACTAGCGGGGACTAAAGAGACCCAGTACTTC; CDR3: CASSGEGLAGTKETQYF; D: TRBD2; size: NA; V: TRBV7-9; J: TRBJ2-5
DNA: TGCAGCCGAGGGGACAGAACCACAGATACGCAGTATTTT; CDR3: CSRGDRTTDTQYF; D: TRBD1; size: many; V: TRBV29-1; J: TRBJ2-3
DNA: TGTGCCAGCAGTGAAGGGCGGCGGAGTTATAATGAAAAACTGTTTTTT; CDR3: CASSEGRRSYNEKLFF; D: NA; size: NA; V: TRBV25-1; J: TRBJ1-4
DNA: TGCAGTGCTAGGAGCCTAGCGGGGGGGCGTAATGAGCAGTTCTTC; CDR3: CSARSLAGGRNEQFF; D: TRBD2; size: NA; V: TRBV20-1; J: TRBJ2-1